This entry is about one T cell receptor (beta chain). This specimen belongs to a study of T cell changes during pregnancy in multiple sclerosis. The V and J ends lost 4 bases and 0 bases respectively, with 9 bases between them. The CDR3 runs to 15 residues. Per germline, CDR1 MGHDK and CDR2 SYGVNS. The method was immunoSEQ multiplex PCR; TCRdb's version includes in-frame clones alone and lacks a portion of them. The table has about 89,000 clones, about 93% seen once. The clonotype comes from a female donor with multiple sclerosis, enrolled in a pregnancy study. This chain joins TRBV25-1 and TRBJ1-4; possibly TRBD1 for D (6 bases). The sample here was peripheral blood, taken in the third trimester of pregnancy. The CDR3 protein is CASSAEGATNEKLFF. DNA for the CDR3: TGTGCCAGCAGTGCCGAGGGGGCAACTAATGAAAAACTGTTTTTT.